This TCR beta chain was profiled in a study of metastatic and nonmetastatic thyroid tumors. Across the study: Comparison of repertoires was carried out across blood and tumor or nodule tissue from malignant and benign thyroid patients. Study findings and constraints: Malignant tumors reportedly showed significantly higher TCR beta diversity than benign nodules in both blood and tumor.

Thyroid surgery was performed in patients who had received no treatment beforehand. Study processing details: A papillary thyroid cancer distant-metastasis classifier was built from CDR3 differences across clinicopathological groups. MiXCR reprocessed the PCR reads for TCRdb. These V and J calls are TCRdb output, not the study's own analysis. The data contain tens of thousands of clones, roughly 25% of them singletons. This clone was recorded many times. Antigen: not known. Germline CDR1 reads DFQATT; CDR2 reads SNEGSKA (reference sequence). There are 13 residues in the CDR3. The V and J ends lost 3 bases and 0 bases respectively, with 9 bases between them.

The clonotype originates from a female donor with papillary thyroid cancer or a benign thyroid nodule (not recorded which). Some clones in this sample may be carry-over from other donors' samples. V and J are TRBV20-1 and TRBJ2-7; D perhaps matches TRBD2 (5 bases). Sequencing was performed on blood. DNA of the CDR3: TGCAGTGCTAGGTCGGGGTACTCCTACGAGCAGTACTTC. It yields the protein CSARSGYSYEQYF.